Shown below are 3 T cell receptor beta chains from a single sample sequenced in a study of CD8 T cells in ankylosing spondylitis. One entry per CDR3 protein results from TCRdb running MiXCR on the 5' RACE reads. The repertoire holds about 140,000 distinct CDR3 sequences, with about 7.3% as singletons. The sequenced material came from blood, either unsorted or a sorted T cell fraction (not recorded which). Receptor source: a female donor with ankylosing spondylitis or in good health (not recorded which).

Ten or more counts support this clonotype. The J gene is TRBJ1-1, the V gene TRBV7-9; D gene ambiguous. The CDR3 has 13 residues. Germline V lookup: CDR1 SEHNR, CDR2 FQNEAQ (reference sequence). Trimming cost V 5 bases and J 5 bases, with 12 bases left between them. The DNA for the CDR3 is TGTGCCAGCAGCCATCCCGGGAGGACTGAAGCTTTCTTT. Translated, it gives CASSHPGRTEAFF.

This clonotype was seen repeatedly, ten times or more. This chain links TRBV29-1 with TRBJ1-1; D gene uncertain. V gave up 4 bases and J gave up 4 bases, with 13 bases separating them. The CDR3 spans 13 residues. Germline loops: CDR1 SQVTM, CDR2 ANQGSEA. The CDR3 coding sequence is TGCAGCGTTGTTGTGATGGTTGGCACTGAAGCTTTCTTT. Its protein product is CSVVVMVGTEAFF.

This clonotype was picked up many times. The chain is built from TRBV20-1 and TRBJ1-2; a weak D match, TRBD1 (5 bases). The CDR3 is made up of 13 amino acids. Trimming removed 1 base from V and 8 bases from J, with 14 bases in between. Germline V gives CDR1 DFQATT, CDR2 SNEGSKA (reference sequence). CDR3 amino acids: CSARVEGARGYTF. DNA for the CDR3: TGCAGTGCTAGAGTGGAAGGGGCAAGGGGCTACACCTTC.